This T cell receptor (beta chain) was obtained from a study of shared clonotypes between healthy human individuals. Study conclusions and caveats: Investigators collected only blood, and repertoires in tissues likely differ.

Caucasian adults living in Nashville, Tennessee, provided all samples. Of note for this clone: Antigen: not known.

CDR3 length: 14 amino acids. CDR1 is SGHRS and CDR2 is YFSETQ in the germline V gene. Trimming shortened V by 0 bases and J by 10 bases, and 13 bases separated the two germline ends. Using about 220 ng DNA, approximately 30,000 T cell genomes, the sorted-subset replicate PCRs were run. The assay was immunoSEQ multiplex PCR, and TCRdb's table has in-frame clones only and misses some. The top ten hold about 0.4% of the sample, which has 1.5 million to 1.9 million clones, 95% to 99% seen once. V gene TRBV5-1 combines with J gene TRBJ1-4; no definite D call. The origin of this receptor is a man aged 25-45 years in good health. The sequenced material came from naive CD4+ T cells sorted from blood. Stated subset: CD45RA+ positively selected. The DNA for the CDR3 is TGCGCCAGCAGCTTGGCCGGTCTACAAGGAAAACTGTTTTTT. Its translation is CASSLAGLQGKLFF.